Listed below are T cell receptor beta chains from one sample, sequenced in a study of shared clonotypes between healthy human individuals. Here immunoSEQ multiplex PCR was the method, and the copy in TCRdb shows in-frame clones only, minus some. In the table there are about 2.4 million clones, over 85% of which are singletons. The sequencing sample was made of naive CD4+ T cells from PBMCs. The receptors shown here come from a man younger than 35 in good health. Some clones in this sample may be carry-over from other donors' samples. Each CDR3 is given with its conserved first and last residue. The order of the fields is CDR3 protein, CDR3 DNA, D gene, clone size, V gene, J gene. A D gene is named only where the DNA matches it firmly. Expanded clones are given a class, and other clones once, few, many or no size at all.

cdr3_aa: CASSPQGLLPDTQYF
cdr3_nt: TGTGCCAGCAGCCCACAGGGGCTACTACCAGATACGCAGTATTTT
d_call: TRBD1
clone_size: .
v_call: TRBV7-2
j_call: TRBJ2-3

cdr3_aa: CASSIGQGAKTQYF
cdr3_nt: TGTGCCAGCAGCATTGGACAGGGGGCAAAGACCCAGTACTTC
d_call: TRBD1
clone_size: .
v_call: TRBV28
j_call: TRBJ2-5

cdr3_aa: CASSLGEETQYF
cdr3_nt: TGTGCCAGCAGCTTGGGGGAAGAGACCCAGTACTTC
d_call: .
clone_size: .
v_call: TRBV11-2
j_call: TRBJ2-5

cdr3_aa: CARSLRWASPNEQFF
cdr3_nt: TGTGCCAGAAGCTTGCGATGGGCTAGCCCGAATGAGCAGTTCTTC
d_call: .
clone_size: .
v_call: TRBV5-3
j_call: TRBJ2-1

cdr3_aa: CASSFQHPSDRLSEQYF
cdr3_nt: TGTGCCAGCAGCTTTCAACACCCGAGCGATCGTTTGAGTGAGCAGTACTTC
d_call: .
clone_size: .
v_call: TRBV7-9
j_call: TRBJ2-7

cdr3_aa: CASSGPPTGYEQYF
cdr3_nt: TGTGCCAGCAGTGGACCCCCCACGGGATACGAGCAGTACTTC
d_call: .
clone_size: .
v_call: TRBV2
j_call: TRBJ2-7

cdr3_aa: CASSLGPSGSEQYF
cdr3_nt: TGTGCCAGCAGTTTAGGTCCTAGCGGGAGCGAGCAGTACTTC
d_call: TRBD2
clone_size: .
v_call: TRBV27
j_call: TRBJ2-7

cdr3_aa: CASSGGQPNEKLFF
cdr3_nt: TGTGCCAGCAGCGGGGGACAGCCTAATGAAAAACTGTTTTTT
d_call: TRBD1
clone_size: .
v_call: TRBV9
j_call: TRBJ1-4

cdr3_aa: CASSRPGQGSYTQYF
cdr3_nt: TGTGCCAGCAGCAGACCGGGACAGGGTAGTTATACGCAGTATTTT
d_call: TRBD1
clone_size: .
v_call: TRBV5-5
j_call: TRBJ2-3

cdr3_aa: CASHRGSASREKLFF
cdr3_nt: TGTGCCAGCCACAGGGGCTCGGCTTCGCGAGAAAAACTGTTTTTT
d_call: TRBD1
clone_size: .
v_call: TRBV27
j_call: TRBJ1-4

cdr3_aa: CAGSTGAGYGYTF
cdr3_nt: TGTGCCGGATCGACAGGGGCGGGCTATGGCTACACCTTC
d_call: TRBD1
clone_size: .
v_call: TRBV28
j_call: TRBJ1-2

cdr3_aa: CASSIYGVNTEAFF
cdr3_nt: TGTGCCAGTAGTATTTACGGGGTGAACACTGAAGCTTTCTTT
d_call: .
clone_size: .
v_call: TRBV19
j_call: TRBJ1-1

cdr3_aa: CASSWTDSSYEQYF
cdr3_nt: TGTGCCAGCAGCTGGACTGATTCTTCCTACGAGCAGTACTTC
d_call: .
clone_size: .
v_call: TRBV7-8
j_call: TRBJ2-7

cdr3_aa: CASSLEGPGPYEQYF
cdr3_nt: TGTGCCAGCAGCTTAGAGGGACCGGGGCCCTACGAGCAGTACTTC
d_call: .
clone_size: .
v_call: TRBV7-9
j_call: TRBJ2-7

cdr3_aa: CASSPGPGRWYGYTF
cdr3_nt: TGTGCCAGCAGCCCCGGGCCCGGAAGATGGTATGGCTACACCTTC
d_call: .
clone_size: .
v_call: TRBV14
j_call: TRBJ1-2

cdr3_aa: CASSRQGLNSPLHF
cdr3_nt: TGTGCCAGCAGTCGACAGGGGCTGAATTCACCCCTCCACTTT
d_call: TRBD1
clone_size: .
v_call: TRBV7-2
j_call: TRBJ1-6

cdr3_aa: CASSQGRGTEAFF
cdr3_nt: TGTGCCAGCAGCCAAGGCAGAGGAACTGAAGCTTTCTTT
d_call: .
clone_size: few
v_call: TRBV4-2
j_call: TRBJ1-1

cdr3_aa: CASSEAGSGNTIYF
cdr3_nt: TGTGCCAGCAGCGAGGCGGGCTCTGGAAACACCATATATTTT
d_call: .
clone_size: few
v_call: TRBV6-1
j_call: TRBJ1-3

cdr3_aa: CASRDGLGDEQFF
cdr3_nt: TGTGCCAGCAGGGACGGCCTGGGTGATGAGCAGTTCTTC
d_call: .
clone_size: .
v_call: TRBV6-6
j_call: TRBJ2-1

cdr3_aa: CASSQVKGTYEQYF
cdr3_nt: TGTGCCAGCAGCCAGGTAAAAGGGACCTACGAGCAGTACTTC
d_call: .
clone_size: .
v_call: TRBV14
j_call: TRBJ2-7

cdr3_aa: CASSLAGTGGGWEQYF
cdr3_nt: TGCGCCAGCAGCTTGGCCGGAACAGGGGGTGGTTGGGAGCAGTACTTC
d_call: TRBD1
clone_size: .
v_call: TRBV5-1
j_call: TRBJ2-7

cdr3_aa: CATSAPSKRGTYEQYF
cdr3_nt: TGTGCCACCAGCGCCCCCTCCAAGCGGGGAACCTACGAGCAGTACTTC
d_call: TRBD2
clone_size: .
v_call: TRBV15
j_call: TRBJ2-7

cdr3_aa: CASSFTGADSLGNTIYF
cdr3_nt: TGTGCCAGCAGCTTCACAGGGGCTGACAGTTTAGGAAACACCATATATTTT
d_call: TRBD1
clone_size: .
v_call: TRBV5-4
j_call: TRBJ1-3

cdr3_aa: CASSQARTYEQYF
cdr3_nt: TGTGCCAGCAGCCAAGCCCGCACCTACGAGCAGTACTTC
d_call: .
clone_size: .
v_call: TRBV14
j_call: TRBJ2-7

cdr3_aa: CASTIRGPSGIGDTQYF
cdr3_nt: TGTGCCAGCACCATACGCGGGCCCAGTGGCATAGGAGATACGCAGTATTTT
d_call: .
clone_size: .
v_call: TRBV28
j_call: TRBJ2-3

cdr3_aa: CASTGMRDTEAFF
cdr3_nt: TGTGCCAGCACGGGGATGAGGGACACTGAAGCTTTCTTT
d_call: .
clone_size: .
v_call: TRBV28
j_call: TRBJ1-1

cdr3_aa: CAWNLNGGVGETQYF
cdr3_nt: TGTGCCTGGAATTTGAACGGGGGGGTGGGAGAGACCCAGTACTTC
d_call: TRBD2
clone_size: .
v_call: TRBV30
j_call: TRBJ2-5

cdr3_aa: CSVEGGFEAFF
cdr3_nt: TGCAGCGTTGAGGGAGGGTTTGAAGCTTTCTTT
d_call: .
clone_size: .
v_call: TRBV29-1
j_call: TRBJ1-1

cdr3_aa: CASSRGEGNQPQHF
cdr3_nt: TGTGCCAGCAGCCGAGGGGAAGGCAATCAGCCCCAGCATTTT
d_call: .
clone_size: .
v_call: TRBV4-2
j_call: TRBJ1-5

cdr3_aa: CASSGQGEDSPLHF
cdr3_nt: TGTGCCAGCAGCGGGCAGGGGGAGGATTCACCCCTCCACTTT
d_call: TRBD1
clone_size: .
v_call: TRBV9
j_call: TRBJ1-6

cdr3_aa: CASSLGPGSEAFF
cdr3_nt: TGCGCCAGCAGCTTGGGCCCGGGATCTGAAGCTTTCTTT
d_call: .
clone_size: .
v_call: TRBV5-1
j_call: TRBJ1-1

cdr3_aa: CASSAGSEKLFF
cdr3_nt: TGTGCCAGCAGTGCGGGGAGCGAAAAACTGTTTTTT
d_call: .
clone_size: .
v_call: TRBV6-6
j_call: TRBJ1-4

cdr3_aa: CASSLLGPPMNTEAFF
cdr3_nt: TGTGCCAGCTCCCTCCTGGGCCCTCCCATGAACACTGAAGCTTTCTTT
d_call: .
clone_size: .
v_call: TRBV18
j_call: TRBJ1-1

cdr3_aa: CASSIRGAGETQYF
cdr3_nt: TGTGCCAGTAGTATACGGGGTGCCGGCGAGACCCAGTACTTC
d_call: .
clone_size: .
v_call: TRBV19
j_call: TRBJ2-5

cdr3_aa: CASSLDLRLAGVNEQFF
cdr3_nt: TGTGCCAGCAGCTTGGACCTCCGACTGGCGGGAGTGAATGAGCAGTTCTTC
d_call: TRBD2
clone_size: .
v_call: TRBV27
j_call: TRBJ2-1

cdr3_aa: CASSYSNRAPDGYTF
cdr3_nt: TGTGCCAGCAGTTACTCGAATCGGGCTCCAGATGGCTACACCTTC
d_call: .
clone_size: .
v_call: TRBV6-6
j_call: TRBJ1-2

cdr3_aa: CASSETGGQETQYF
cdr3_nt: TGTGCCAGCAGCGAGACAGGGGGCCAAGAGACCCAGTACTTC
d_call: TRBD1
clone_size: .
v_call: TRBV4-2
j_call: TRBJ2-5

cdr3_aa: CASSWWTSGTDTQYF
cdr3_nt: TGCGCCAGCAGCTGGTGGACTAGCGGCACAGATACGCAGTATTTT
d_call: TRBD2
clone_size: .
v_call: TRBV5-1
j_call: TRBJ2-3

cdr3_aa: CASSPRGSGANVLTF
cdr3_nt: TGTGCCAGCAGCCCCAGGGGCTCTGGGGCCAACGTCCTGACTTTC
d_call: .
clone_size: .
v_call: TRBV7-3
j_call: TRBJ2-6

cdr3_aa: CSAYPGQGDYEQYF
cdr3_nt: TGCAGCGCCTACCCCGGACAGGGCGACTACGAGCAGTACTTC
d_call: TRBD1
clone_size: .
v_call: TRBV29-1
j_call: TRBJ2-7

cdr3_aa: CASSLDRAGAYEQYF
cdr3_nt: TGTGCCAGCAGCTTAGATCGAGCGGGGGCCTACGAGCAGTACTTC
d_call: TRBD2
clone_size: .
v_call: TRBV11-2
j_call: TRBJ2-7

cdr3_aa: CASSQGRGANTGELFF
cdr3_nt: TGTGCCAGCAGCCAGGGACGGGGCGCAAACACCGGGGAGCTGTTTTTT
d_call: .
clone_size: .
v_call: TRBV11-2
j_call: TRBJ2-2

cdr3_aa: CASSRYNEQFF
cdr3_nt: TGTGCCAGCAGCCGATACAATGAGCAGTTCTTC
d_call: .
clone_size: .
v_call: TRBV7-2
j_call: TRBJ2-1

cdr3_aa: CASSLRARGGAPEAFF
cdr3_nt: TGTGCCAGCAGCTTAAGGGCCCGAGGGGGGGCCCCTGAAGCTTTCTTT
d_call: .
clone_size: .
v_call: TRBV7-3
j_call: TRBJ1-1

cdr3_aa: CASSLGLAGGYNEQFF
cdr3_nt: TGCGCCAGCAGCTTAGGACTAGCGGGAGGGTACAATGAGCAGTTCTTC
d_call: TRBD2
clone_size: few
v_call: TRBV5-1
j_call: TRBJ2-1

cdr3_aa: CASSEHREGEQYF
cdr3_nt: TGTGCCAGCAGTGAGCACAGGGAGGGCGAGCAGTACTTC
d_call: .
clone_size: .
v_call: TRBV2
j_call: TRBJ2-7

cdr3_aa: CASSLIGVNTEAFF
cdr3_nt: TGCGCCAGCAGCTTAATAGGAGTGAACACTGAAGCTTTCTTT
d_call: .
clone_size: few
v_call: TRBV5-1
j_call: TRBJ1-1

cdr3_aa: CASRSGSSTDTQYF
cdr3_nt: TGTGCCAGCAGAAGCGGGAGTTCCACAGATACGCAGTATTTT
d_call: TRBD2
clone_size: .
v_call: TRBV28
j_call: TRBJ2-3

cdr3_aa: CASSRDLNTEAFF
cdr3_nt: TGTGCCAGCAGTCGAGACTTGAACACTGAAGCTTTCTTT
d_call: .
clone_size: .
v_call: TRBV7-3
j_call: TRBJ1-1

cdr3_aa: CASSLAGANTGELFF
cdr3_nt: TGTGCCAGCAGTCTAGCGGGAGCGAACACCGGGGAGCTGTTTTTT
d_call: TRBD2
clone_size: .
v_call: TRBV28
j_call: TRBJ2-2

cdr3_aa: CASSLEVMNTEAFF
cdr3_nt: TGCGCCAGCAGCTTGGAGGTCATGAACACTGAAGCTTTCTTT
d_call: .
clone_size: few
v_call: TRBV5-1
j_call: TRBJ1-1

cdr3_aa: CSVGGNSYNEQFF
cdr3_nt: TGCAGCGTTGGCGGAAACTCCTACAATGAGCAGTTCTTC
d_call: .
clone_size: .
v_call: TRBV29-1
j_call: TRBJ2-1

cdr3_aa: CASSSRVYETQYF
cdr3_nt: TGTGCCAGCAGTTCCAGGGTATACGAGACCCAGTACTTC
d_call: .
clone_size: .
v_call: TRBV28
j_call: TRBJ2-5

cdr3_aa: CATSSGQGYEQYF
cdr3_nt: TGTGCCACCTCATCAGGGCAGGGGTACGAGCAGTACTTC
d_call: .
clone_size: .
v_call: TRBV28
j_call: TRBJ2-7